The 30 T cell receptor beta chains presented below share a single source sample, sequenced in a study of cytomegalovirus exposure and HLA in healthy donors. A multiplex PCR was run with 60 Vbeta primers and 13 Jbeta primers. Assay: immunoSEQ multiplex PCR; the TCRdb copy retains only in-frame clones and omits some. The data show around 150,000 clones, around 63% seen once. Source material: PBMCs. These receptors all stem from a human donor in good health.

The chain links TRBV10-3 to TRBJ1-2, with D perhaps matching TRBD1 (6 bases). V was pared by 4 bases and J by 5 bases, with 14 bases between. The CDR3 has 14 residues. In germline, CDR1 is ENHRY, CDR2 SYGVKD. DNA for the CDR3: TGTGCCATCAGTGCCGCGACAGGAGAGTATGGCTACACCTTC. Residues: CAISAATGEYGYTF.

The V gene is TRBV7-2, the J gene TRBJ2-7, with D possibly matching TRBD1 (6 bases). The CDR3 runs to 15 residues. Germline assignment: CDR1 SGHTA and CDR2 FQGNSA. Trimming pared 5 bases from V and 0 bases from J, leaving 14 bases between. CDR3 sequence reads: CASSARGISSYEQYF. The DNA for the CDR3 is TGTGCCAGCAGCGCAAGGGGGATTAGCTCCTACGAGCAGTACTTC.

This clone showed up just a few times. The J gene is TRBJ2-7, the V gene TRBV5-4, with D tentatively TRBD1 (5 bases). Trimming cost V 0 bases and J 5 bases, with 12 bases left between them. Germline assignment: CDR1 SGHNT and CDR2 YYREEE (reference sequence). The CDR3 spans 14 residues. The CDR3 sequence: CASSLAGLGHEQYF. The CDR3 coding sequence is TGTGCCAGCAGCTTGGCCGGATTGGGGCACGAGCAGTACTTC.

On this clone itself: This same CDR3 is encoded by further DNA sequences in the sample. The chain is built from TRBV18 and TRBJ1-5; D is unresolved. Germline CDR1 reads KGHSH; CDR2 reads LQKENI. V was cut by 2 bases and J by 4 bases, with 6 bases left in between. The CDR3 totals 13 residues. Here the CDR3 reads CASSPESNQPQHF. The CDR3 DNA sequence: TGTGCCAGCTCACCAGAGAGTAATCAGCCCCAGCATTTT.

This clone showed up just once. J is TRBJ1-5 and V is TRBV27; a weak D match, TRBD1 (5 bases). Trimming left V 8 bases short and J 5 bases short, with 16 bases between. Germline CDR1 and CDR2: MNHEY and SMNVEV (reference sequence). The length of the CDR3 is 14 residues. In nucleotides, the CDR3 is TGTGCCAGCTCTATGGGGGGGTCCCATCAGCCCCAGCATTTT. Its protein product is CASSMGGSHQPQHF.

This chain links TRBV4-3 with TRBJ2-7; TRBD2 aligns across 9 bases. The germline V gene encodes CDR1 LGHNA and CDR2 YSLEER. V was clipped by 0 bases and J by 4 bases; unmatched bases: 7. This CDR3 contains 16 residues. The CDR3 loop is CASSQDAASGDYEQYF. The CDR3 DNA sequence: TGCGCCAGCAGCCAAGATGCGGCTAGCGGGGATTACGAGCAGTACTTC.

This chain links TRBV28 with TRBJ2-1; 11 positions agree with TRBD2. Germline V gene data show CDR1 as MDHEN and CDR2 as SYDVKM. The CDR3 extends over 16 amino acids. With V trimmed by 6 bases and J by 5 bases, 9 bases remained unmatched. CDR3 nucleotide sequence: TGTGCCAGCAGCGTGTGGACTAGCGGGCCTGACAATGAGCAGTTCTTC. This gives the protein CASSVWTSGPDNEQFF.

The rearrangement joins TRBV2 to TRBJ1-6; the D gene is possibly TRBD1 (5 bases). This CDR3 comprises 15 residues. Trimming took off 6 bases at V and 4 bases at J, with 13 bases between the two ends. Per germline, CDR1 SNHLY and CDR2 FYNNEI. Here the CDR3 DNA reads TGTGCCAGCAGAGAGTCGGGGGGATATAATTCACCCCTCCACTTT. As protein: CASRESGGYNSPLHF.

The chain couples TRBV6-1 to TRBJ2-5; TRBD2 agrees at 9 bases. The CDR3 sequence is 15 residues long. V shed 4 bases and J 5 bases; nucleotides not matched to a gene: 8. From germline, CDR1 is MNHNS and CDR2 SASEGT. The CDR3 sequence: CASSVIAGAGETQYF. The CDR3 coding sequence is TGTGCCAGCAGTGTAATAGCGGGAGCTGGGGAGACCCAGTACTTC.

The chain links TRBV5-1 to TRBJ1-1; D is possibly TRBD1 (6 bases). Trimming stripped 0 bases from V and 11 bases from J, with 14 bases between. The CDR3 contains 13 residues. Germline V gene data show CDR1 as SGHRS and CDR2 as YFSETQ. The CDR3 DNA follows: TGCGCCAGCAGCTTGGCACCCCAGGGGCGGGCTTTCTTT. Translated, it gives CASSLAPQGRAFF.

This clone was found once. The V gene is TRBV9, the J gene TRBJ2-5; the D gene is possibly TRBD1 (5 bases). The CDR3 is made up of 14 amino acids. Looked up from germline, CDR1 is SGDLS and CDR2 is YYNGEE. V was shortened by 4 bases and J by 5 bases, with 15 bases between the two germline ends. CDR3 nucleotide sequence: TGTGCCAGCAGCTCCGGGCAGGGCGGCGAGACCCAGTACTTC. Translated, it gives CASSSGQGGETQYF.

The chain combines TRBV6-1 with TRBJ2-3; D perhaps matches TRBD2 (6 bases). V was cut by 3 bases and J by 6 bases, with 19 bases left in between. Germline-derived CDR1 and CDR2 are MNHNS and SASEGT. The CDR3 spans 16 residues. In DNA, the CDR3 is TGTGCCAGCAGTGAGTACCAGCGGGCCGACAGCGATACGCAGTATTTT. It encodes CASSEYQRADSDTQYF.

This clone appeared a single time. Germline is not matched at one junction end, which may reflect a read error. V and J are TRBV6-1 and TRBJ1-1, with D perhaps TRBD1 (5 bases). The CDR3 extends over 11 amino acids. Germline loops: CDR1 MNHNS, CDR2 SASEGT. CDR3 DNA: TGTGTCAGCATCGGGGGCACTGAAGCTTTCTTT. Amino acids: CVSIGGTEAFF.

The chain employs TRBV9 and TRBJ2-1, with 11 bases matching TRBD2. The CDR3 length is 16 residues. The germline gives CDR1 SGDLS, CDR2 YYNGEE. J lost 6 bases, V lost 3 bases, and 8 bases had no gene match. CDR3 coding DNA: TGTGCCAGCAGCGCTACCACTAGCGGGAGCCGCAATGAGCAGTTCTTC. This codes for CASSATTSGSRNEQFF.

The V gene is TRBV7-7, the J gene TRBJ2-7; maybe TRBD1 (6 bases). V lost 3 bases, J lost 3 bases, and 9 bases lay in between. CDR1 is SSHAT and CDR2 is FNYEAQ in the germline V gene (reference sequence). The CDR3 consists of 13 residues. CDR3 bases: TGTGCCAGCAGCTTCGGACAGTTCTACGAGCAGTACTTC. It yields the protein CASSFGQFYEQYF.

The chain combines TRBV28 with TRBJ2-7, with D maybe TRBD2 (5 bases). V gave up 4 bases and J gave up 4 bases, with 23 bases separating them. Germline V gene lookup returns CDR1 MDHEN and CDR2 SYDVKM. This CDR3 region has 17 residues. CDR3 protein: CASSSPSLAGGLYEQYF. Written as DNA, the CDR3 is TGTGCCAGCAGTTCCCCGAGTCTCGCGGGCGGGCTTTACGAGCAGTACTTC.

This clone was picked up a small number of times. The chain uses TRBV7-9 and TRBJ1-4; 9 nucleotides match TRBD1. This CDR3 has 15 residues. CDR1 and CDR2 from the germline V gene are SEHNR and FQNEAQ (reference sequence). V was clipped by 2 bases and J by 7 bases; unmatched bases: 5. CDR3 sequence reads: CASSLRGTGTEKLFF. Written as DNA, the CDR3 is TGTGCCAGCAGCTTACGTGGGACAGGGACTGAAAAACTGTTTTTT.

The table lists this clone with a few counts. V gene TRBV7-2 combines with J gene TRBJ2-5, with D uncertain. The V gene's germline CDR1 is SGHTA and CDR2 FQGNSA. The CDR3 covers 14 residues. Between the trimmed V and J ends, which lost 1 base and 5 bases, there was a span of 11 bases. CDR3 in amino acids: CASSLVAPRETQYF. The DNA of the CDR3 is TGTGCCAGCAGCTTAGTCGCCCCGCGGGAGACCCAGTACTTC.

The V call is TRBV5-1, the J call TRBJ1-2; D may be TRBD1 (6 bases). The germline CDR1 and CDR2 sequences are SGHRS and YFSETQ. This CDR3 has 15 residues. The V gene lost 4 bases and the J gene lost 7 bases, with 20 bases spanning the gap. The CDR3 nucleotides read TGCGCCAGCAGCATCCTGGACAGTGGGGGCGGTGGCTACACCTTC. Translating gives CASSILDSGGGGYTF.

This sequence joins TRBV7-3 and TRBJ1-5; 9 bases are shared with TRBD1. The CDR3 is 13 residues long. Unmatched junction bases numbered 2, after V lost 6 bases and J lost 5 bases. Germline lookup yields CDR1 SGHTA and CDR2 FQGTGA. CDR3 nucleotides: TGTGCCAGCAGTTGGGACAGGGATCAGCCCCAGCATTTT. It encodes CASSWDRDQPQHF.

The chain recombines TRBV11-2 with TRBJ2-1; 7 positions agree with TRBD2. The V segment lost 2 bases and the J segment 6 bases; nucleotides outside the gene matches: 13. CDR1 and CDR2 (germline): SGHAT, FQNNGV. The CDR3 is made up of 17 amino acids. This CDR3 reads CASSLRWSGNYGNEQFF. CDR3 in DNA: TGTGCCAGCAGCTTACGGTGGAGCGGGAATTACGGCAATGAGCAGTTCTTC. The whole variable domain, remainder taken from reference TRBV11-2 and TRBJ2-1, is EAGVAQSPRYKIIEKRQSVAFWCNPISGHATLYWYQQILGQGPKLLIQFQNNGVVDDSQLPKDRFSAERLKGVDSTLKIQPAKLEDSAVYLCASSLRWSGNYGNEQFFGPGTRLTVL.

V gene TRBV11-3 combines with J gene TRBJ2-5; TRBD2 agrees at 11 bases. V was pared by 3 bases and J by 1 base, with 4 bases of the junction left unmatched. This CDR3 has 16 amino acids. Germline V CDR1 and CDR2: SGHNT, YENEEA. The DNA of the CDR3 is TGTGCCAGCAGCTTCCCAGGGACTAGCGGCCAAGAGACCCAGTACTTC. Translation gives CASSFPGTSGQETQYF.

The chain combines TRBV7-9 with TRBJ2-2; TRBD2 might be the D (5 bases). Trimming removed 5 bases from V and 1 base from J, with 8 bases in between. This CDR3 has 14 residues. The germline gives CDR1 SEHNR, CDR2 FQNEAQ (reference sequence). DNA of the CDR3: TGTGCCAGCAGCCTCAGCGGGAACACCGGGGAGCTGTTTTTT. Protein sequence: CASSLSGNTGELFF.

For the CDR3, the DNA is TGTGCCAGCAGCTTGGGTCGGCTAGCCTTCTTT. The encoded protein is CASSLGRLAFF. The chain carries TRBV7-2 and TRBJ1-1; D gene ambiguous. V dropped 3 bases and J dropped 14 bases, with 13 bases sitting between them. The CDR3 sequence is 11 residues long. Per the germline V gene, CDR1 is SGHTA and CDR2 is FQGNSA. Combining the CDR3 with reference TRBV7-2 and TRBJ1-1 gives the whole variable domain GAGVSQSPSNKVTEKGKDVELRCDPISGHTALYWYRQSLGQGLEFLIYFQGNSAPDKSGLPSDRFSAERTGGSVSTLTIQRTQQEDSAVYLCASSLGRLAFFGQGTRLTVV.

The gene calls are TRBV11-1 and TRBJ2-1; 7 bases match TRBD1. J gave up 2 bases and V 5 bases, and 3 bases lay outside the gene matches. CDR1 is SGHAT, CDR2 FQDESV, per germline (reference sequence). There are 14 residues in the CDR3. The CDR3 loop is CASSRDSAYNEQFF. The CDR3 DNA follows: TGTGCCAGCAGCCGGGACAGTGCCTACAATGAGCAGTTCTTC.

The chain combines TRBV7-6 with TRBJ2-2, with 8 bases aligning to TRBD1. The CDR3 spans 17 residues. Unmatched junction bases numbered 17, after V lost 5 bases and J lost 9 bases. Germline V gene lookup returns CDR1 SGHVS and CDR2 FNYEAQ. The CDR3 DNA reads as TGTGCCAGCAGCCCCACCCCCTCGGACAGGGTAGGGCGGGAGCTGTTTTTT. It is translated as CASSPTPSDRVGRELFF.

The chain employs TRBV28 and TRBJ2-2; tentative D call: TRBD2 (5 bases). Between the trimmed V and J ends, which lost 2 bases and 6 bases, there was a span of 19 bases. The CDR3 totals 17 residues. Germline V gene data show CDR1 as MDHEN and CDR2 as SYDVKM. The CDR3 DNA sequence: TGTGCCAGCAGTTTAACCTCGAGGGTTAGACGCGCCGGGGAGCTGTTTTTT. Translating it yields CASSLTSRVRRAGELFF. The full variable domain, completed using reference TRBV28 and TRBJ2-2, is DVKVTQSSRYLVKRTGEKVFLECVQDMDHENMFWYRQDPGLGLRLIYFSYDVKMKEKGDIPEGYSVSREKKERFSLILESASTNQTSMYLCASSLTSRVRRAGELFFGEGSRLTVL.

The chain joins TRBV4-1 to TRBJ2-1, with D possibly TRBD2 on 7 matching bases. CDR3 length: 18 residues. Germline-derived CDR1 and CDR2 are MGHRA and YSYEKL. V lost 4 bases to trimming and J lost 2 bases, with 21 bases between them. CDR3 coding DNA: TGCGCCAGCAGCCCTGGTTTGAGGGGGAGGGCCCCCTACAATGAGCAGTTCTTC. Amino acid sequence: CASSPGLRGRAPYNEQFF.

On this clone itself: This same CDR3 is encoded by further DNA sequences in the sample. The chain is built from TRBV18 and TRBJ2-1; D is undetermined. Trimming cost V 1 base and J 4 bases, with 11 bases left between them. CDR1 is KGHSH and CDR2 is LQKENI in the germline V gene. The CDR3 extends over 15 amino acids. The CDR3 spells CASSPLKSSYNEQFF. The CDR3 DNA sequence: TGTGCCAGCTCACCACTGAAGAGCTCTTACAATGAGCAGTTCTTC.

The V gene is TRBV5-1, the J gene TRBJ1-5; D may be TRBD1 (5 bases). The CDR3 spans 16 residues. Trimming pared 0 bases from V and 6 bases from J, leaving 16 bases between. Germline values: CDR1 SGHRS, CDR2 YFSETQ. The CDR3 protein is CASSLDGHPGAQPQHF. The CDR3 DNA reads TGCGCCAGCAGCTTGGATGGACACCCTGGTGCTCAGCCCCAGCATTTT.